This paragraph covers one TCR beta chain sequence. Its specificity is unknown. The assay was immunoSEQ multiplex PCR, and TCRdb's table has in-frame clones only and misses some. The sample carries about 68,000 clones, 79% recorded once. The data stem from a study of radiotherapy plus CTLA-4 blockade in lung cancer. For the study at large: Disease control was achieved by less than 40% of patients, and objective responses by more than 15%.

General study results and limits: Reports state that early shifts in blood T cell clones, with interferon-beta, best predicted response. Blood TCR clones of tumor origin expanded after radiotherapy plus ipilimumab.

CTLA-4 blockade with ipilimumab, together with focal radiation, was given to patients with chemo-refractory metastatic non-small-cell lung cancer. Here the sequenced sample was peripheral blood, taken from a patient treated with radiotherapy plus ipilimumab. The receptor's source is a human donor with non-small cell lung cancer who had a complete response to radiotherapy plus ipilimumab.

The CDR3 nucleotides read TGTGCCAGCAGCCCTACGAGCCGGGCTACGGATGGCTACACCTTC. It encodes CASSPTSRATDGYTF. The chain has TRBV9 and TRBJ1-2, with no clear D. This CDR3 region has 15 residues. Per the germline V gene, CDR1 is SGDLS and CDR2 is YYNGEE. The germline V and J ends were trimmed by 4 bases and 6 bases, with 19 bases remaining between them.